The subject of this entry is one T cell receptor beta chain. No antigen is known for it. With 2 bases removed from V and 1 base from J, the gap between germline ends came to 18 bases. Germline CDR1 is SGHRS and CDR2 is YFSETQ. The CDR3 covers 17 residues. These data are taken from a study of response to subunit inactivated influenza vaccine. TCRdb passed the RT-PCR reads through MiXCR, listing each CDR3 protein once. Here the sample spans roughly 760,000 distinct CDR3 sequences, 21% being singletons. Whole-study findings and limits: The authors proposed limited new T cell recruitment per seasonal influenza vaccination.

This chain uses TRBV5-1 with TRBJ1-1; a weak D match, TRBD1 (5 bases). This clonotype was sampled from a man between 45 and 60 years old who received an inactivated influenza vaccine. Material: PBMCs from blood, obtained more than 4 days after vaccination. For the CDR3, the DNA is TGCGCCAGCAGCTTAAACGCCCAGTGGCAGGGGAACACTGAAGCTTTCTTT. It yields the protein CASSLNAQWQGNTEAFF.